The next 17 T cell receptor beta chains were all read from a single sample in a study of circulating CD8 cells and anti-PD-1 response in melanoma. Four subsets defined by PD-1 and/or TIGIT were sorted from live CD3+CD8+TCRalphabeta+ cells. The QIAseq Immune Repertoire TCR panel built the libraries from around 15 ng of total RNA. TCRdb itself ran the reads through MiXCR, one entry per CDR3 protein. The sample has over 400 distinct CDR3 sequences; more than 5.5% are singletons. The sample was CD8+ T cells from PBMCs, taken at baseline or after one month of anti-PD-1 therapy (not recorded which). The origin of the receptors is a human donor with melanoma.

In its sample, this clonotype is medium-sized (0.01 to 0.1%). The CDR3 reads CASTPGLGITDTQYF. The CDR3 DNA reads as TGTGCCAGTACCCCGGGACTAGGGATCACAGATACGCAGTATTTT. The J gene is TRBJ2-3, the V gene TRBV19; 8 bases align to TRBD2. Losses at the gene ends were 7 bases for V and 2 bases for J; bases not matched to a gene: 8. CDR1 and CDR2 (germline): LNHDA, SQIVND (reference sequence). CDR3 length: 15 residues.

This chain uses TRBV28 with TRBJ2-7, with TRBD1 identical over 8 bases. V shed 4 bases and J 5 bases; nucleotides not matched to a gene: 7. The CDR3 is 14 residues long. The germline V gene encodes CDR1 MDHEN and CDR2 SYDVKM. The CDR3 DNA follows: TGTGCCAGCAGTTACAGGGGGTCCCACGACGAGCAGTACTTC. Protein: CASSYRGSHDEQYF. Looking up the rest from reference TRBV28 and TRBJ2-7 gives the full variable domain: DVKVTQSSRYLVKRTGEKVFLECVQDMDHENMFWYRQDPGLGLRLIYFSYDVKMKEKGDIPEGYSVSREKKERFSLILESASTNQTSMYLCASSYRGSHDEQYFGPGTRLTVT.

This clonotype is classed as large. V is TRBV3-1 and J is TRBJ2-7; maybe TRBD1 (5 bases). The CDR3 has 18 residues. CDR1 and CDR2 from the germline V gene are LGHDT and YNNKEL (reference sequence). V lost 0 bases and J lost 1, with 19 bases in between. CDR3 DNA sequence: TGTGCCAGCAGCCAAGATCGGTTAGGGGTCAGGATATCCTACGAGCAGTACTTC. This translates into CASSQDRLGVRISYEQYF.

In this sample, this clonotype is medium-sized. The germline gene is not matched at one end of the junction; a read error may be the cause. J is TRBJ1-1 and V is TRBV20-1; maybe TRBD1 (5 bases). CDR1 and CDR2 (germline): DFQATT, SNEGSKA (reference sequence). This CDR3 is built from 15 residues. The CDR3 is CSVRDFKGTDTEAFF. CDR3 coding DNA: TGCAGTGTTAGAGATTTTAAGGGGACGGACACTGAAGCTTTCTTT.

In its sample, this clonotype ranks as medium-sized (0.01 to 0.1%). The chain carries TRBV4-3 and TRBJ1-4; TRBD1 aligns across 7 bases. V lost 0 bases, J lost 7 bases, and 8 bases stayed unmatched. The germline V gene has CDR1 LGHNA and CDR2 YSLEER. The CDR3 extends over 16 amino acids. As DNA, the CDR3 is TGCGCCAGCAGCCAAGAGCCGACAGGGTACGGTGAAAAACTGTTTTTT. Amino acid sequence: CASSQEPTGYGEKLFF.

V usage is TRBV20-1 and J usage is TRBJ2-7, with a possible D match to TRBD2 (6 bases). Germline CDR1 and CDR2: DFQATT and SNEGSKA (reference sequence). V gave up 6 bases and J gave up 0 bases, with 15 bases separating them. The CDR3 loop spans 14 amino acids. For the CDR3, the DNA is TGCAGTGCCTACCCAGCGGGCTACTCCTACGAGCAGTACTTC. Its protein product is CSAYPAGYSYEQYF.

This clonotype counts as medium-sized. The rearrangement links TRBV20-1 to TRBJ2-5; D assignment may be TRBD1 or TRBD2 (5 bases each). CDR3 length: 17 amino acids. Trimming stripped 0 bases from V and 5 bases from J, with 22 bases between. Germline-derived CDR1 and CDR2 are DFQATT and SNEGSKA (reference sequence). CDR3 nucleotide sequence: TGCAGTGCTAGAGATTTTGGGGACCCTAGTAGATTTGAGACCCAGTACTTC. Protein: CSARDFGDPSRFETQYF.

This clonotype is termed medium-sized. The chain carries TRBV12-3 or TRBV12-4 and TRBJ1-5, with D unresolved. V shed 2 bases and J shed 4 bases, with 15 bases lying between them. The CDR3 sequence is 16 residues long. This CDR3 is CASSLNLPETNQPQHF. CDR3 nucleotide sequence: TGTGCCAGCAGTTTAAACCTCCCAGAGACAAATCAGCCCCAGCATTTT.

Concerning this clonotype itself: This may be a read error: a much more frequent sequence differs by one nucleotide. V and J are TRBV5-5 and TRBJ1-5, with 8 bases that match TRBD1. CDR3 length: 16 residues. Looked up from germline, CDR1 is SGHKS and CDR2 is YYEKEE (reference sequence). CDR3 bases: TGTGCCGGCAGCTTGGATCTCGGGACAGGCGGTCAGCCCCAGCATTTT. Amino acids: CAGSLDLGTGGQPQHF.

As for this clonotype: This may come from a read error, since a much larger clone is one base off. V usage is TRBV29-1 and J usage is TRBJ2-3; 10 nucleotides line up with TRBD1. Per germline, CDR1 SQVTM and CDR2 ANQGSEA. The CDR3 has 14 residues. V dropped 7 bases and J dropped 5; count of bases not matched to a gene: 9. The CDR3 DNA reads TGCAGCGCTGAGGGGACAGGGGTTATAGATACGCAGTATTTT. Encoded protein: CSAEGTGVIDTQYF.

V and J are TRBV28 and TRBJ1-2; no clear D. CDR1 is MDHEN and CDR2 is SYDVKM in the germline V gene. V shed 1 base and J shed 6 bases, with 15 bases lying between them. This CDR3 comprises 15 residues. CDR3 residues: CASSLLISGPDGYTF. The CDR3 coding sequence is TGTGCCAGCAGTTTATTAATTTCCGGGCCGGATGGCTACACCTTC.

In this sample, this clonotype turned up a few times. This chain joins TRBV28 and TRBJ2-7; D gene ambiguous. The germline V gene has CDR1 MDHEN and CDR2 SYDVKM. This CDR3 region has 11 residues. V was pared by 5 bases and J by 3 bases, with 5 bases between. The CDR3 here is CASSPLYEQYF. The DNA for the CDR3 is TGTGCCAGCAGTCCACTCTACGAGCAGTACTTC. Drawing the rest from reference TRBV28 and TRBJ2-7, the complete variable domain is DVKVTQSSRYLVKRTGEKVFLECVQDMDHENMFWYRQDPGLGLRLIYFSYDVKMKEKGDIPEGYSVSREKKERFSLILESASTNQTSMYLCASSPLYEQYFGPGTRLTVT.

This clonotype ranks as medium-sized (0.01 to 0.1%). The V and J genes are TRBV9 and TRBJ2-5, with 10 positions matching TRBD2. The CDR3 contains 15 residues. The V gene end was trimmed by 4 bases and the J gene end by 2 bases; junction bases not matched to a gene: 5. The germline CDR1 and CDR2 sequences are SGDLS and YYNGEE. The CDR3 loop is CASSPGLAVQETQYF. The DNA for the CDR3 is TGTGCCAGCAGCCCCGGACTAGCGGTACAAGAGACCCAGTACTTC.

By share, this clonotype counts as medium-sized. The CDR3 DNA reads as TGTGCCAGCAGTGACCACCGGGACGGCAGCTCCTACGAGCAGTACTTC. It codes for CASSDHRDGSSYEQYF. The V call is TRBV25-1, the J call TRBJ2-7; D is possibly TRBD1 or TRBD2 (5 bases each). V shed 3 bases and J shed 0 bases, with 15 bases lying between them. The CDR3 covers 16 residues. Germline CDR1 and CDR2: MGHDK and SYGVNS.

This clonotype rates as large. The V and J genes are TRBV25-1 and TRBJ2-5, with D uncertain. V was trimmed by 6 bases and J by 7 bases, leaving 9 bases between them. Germline-derived CDR1 and CDR2 are MGHDK and SYGVNS. The CDR3 is 11 residues long. CDR3 DNA: TGTGCCAGCAGCTCCTCCCTGACCCAGTACTTC. Its translation: CASSSSLTQYF.

In its sample, this clonotype ranks as medium-sized. The chain links TRBV7-9 to TRBJ2-1, with TRBD2 as a possible D gene (6 bases). The germline V gene has CDR1 SEHNR and CDR2 FQNEAQ (reference sequence). Trimming took 4 bases from V and 9 from J, leaving 19 bases between them. The CDR3 runs 15 residues. The CDR3 spells CASSSRDFGALEQFF. CDR3 DNA sequence: TGTGCCAGCAGCTCCCGGGACTTCGGGGCCCTTGAGCAGTTCTTC.

By share of the sample, this clonotype is large. The gene calls are TRBV5-8 and TRBJ2-7, with unresolved D. CDR3 length: 12 amino acids. With 4 bases removed from V and 2 bases from J, the gap between germline ends came to 7 bases. Germline CDR1 SGHTS, CDR2 YDEGEE. CDR3 coding DNA: TGTGCCAGCAGCGGTGGACCCTACGAGCAGTACTTC. Translating it yields CASSGGPYEQYF.